The sequence of this TCR beta chain was determined in a study of Ad26.COV2.S vaccination and SARS-CoV-2 variants. On the study more broadly: The Ad26.COV2.S arm of the COV1001 trial was where the donor was placed. In the study, Ad26.COV2.S was injected intramuscularly once, or twice 56 days apart.

Trimming cost V 4 bases and J 5 bases; bases outside gene matches: 8. Germline loops: CDR1 MGHRA, CDR2 YSYEKL. CDR3 length: 16 residues. Study-level findings and limits: CD8+ and CD4+ T cells specific for spike reportedly responded with substantial breadth after vaccination.

TCRdb's table, derived via immunoSEQ multiplex PCR, lists solely in-frame clones and lacks some. The profile covers 300,000 to 350,000 clones, with about 86% appearing a single time and roughly 10% taken by the ten largest. Of note for this clone: Antigen unknown.

Noted treatment: approximately 18 received Ad26.COV2.S at low or high dose, single or two shots; about five received placebo; per-sample allocation not given. At day 63 after the first vaccine or placebo injection, samples were drawn. The V gene is TRBV4-1, the J gene TRBJ2-5, with TRBD2 matching over 12 bases. This TCR was sampled from a person between 18 and 59 years old who received the Ad26.COV2.S COVID-19 vaccine or a placebo. The specimen was peripheral blood, collected in a trial of Ad26.COV2.S vaccine versus placebo. The CDR3 DNA reads as TGCGCCAGCAGCCGGACGCTAGCGGGGGGGCAGGAGACCCAGTACTTC. Translating it yields CASSRTLAGGQETQYF.